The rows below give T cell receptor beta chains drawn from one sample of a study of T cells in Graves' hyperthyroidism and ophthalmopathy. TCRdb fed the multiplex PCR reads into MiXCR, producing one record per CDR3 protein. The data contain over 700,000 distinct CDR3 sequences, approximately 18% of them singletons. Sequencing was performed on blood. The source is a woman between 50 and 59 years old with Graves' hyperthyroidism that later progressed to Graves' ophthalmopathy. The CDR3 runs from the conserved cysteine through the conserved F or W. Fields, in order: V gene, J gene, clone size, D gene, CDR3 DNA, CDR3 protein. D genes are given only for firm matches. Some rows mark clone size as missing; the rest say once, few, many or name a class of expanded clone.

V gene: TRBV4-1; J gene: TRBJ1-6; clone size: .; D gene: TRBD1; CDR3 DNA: TGCGCCAGCAGCCAAGAAGGGACAGCTCATAATTCACCCCTCCACTTT; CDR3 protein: CASSQEGTAHNSPLHF
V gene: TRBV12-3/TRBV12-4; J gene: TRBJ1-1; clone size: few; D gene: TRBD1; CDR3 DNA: TGTGCCAGCAGTTTCGCAGGGGGCATGAACACTGAAGCTTTCTTT; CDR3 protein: CASSFAGGMNTEAFF
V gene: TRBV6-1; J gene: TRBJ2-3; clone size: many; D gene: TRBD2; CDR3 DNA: TGTGCCAGCAGCTCGACTAGCGGGGGGGCCGGAGATACGCAGTATTTT; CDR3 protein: CASSSTSGGAGDTQYF
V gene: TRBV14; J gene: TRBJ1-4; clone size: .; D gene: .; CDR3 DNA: TGTGCCAGCAGCCCGGGCCTCTTACAGGGATCTAATGAAAAACTGTTTTTT; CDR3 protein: CASSPGLLQGSNEKLFF
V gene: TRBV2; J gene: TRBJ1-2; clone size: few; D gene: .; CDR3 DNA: TGTGCCAGCAGCATCAGCCGGAGAAATGGCTACACCTTC; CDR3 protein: CASSISRRNGYTF
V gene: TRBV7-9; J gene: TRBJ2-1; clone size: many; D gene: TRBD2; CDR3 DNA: TGTGCCAGCAGCTTACCTCCCGGGGGGGGCAATGAGCAGTTCTTC; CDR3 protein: CASSLPPGGGNEQFF
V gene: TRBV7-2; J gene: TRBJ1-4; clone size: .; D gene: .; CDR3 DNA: TGTGCCAGCAGCTTAGTCAGCTCAACTAATGAAAAACTGTTTTTT; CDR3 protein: CASSLVSSTNEKLFF
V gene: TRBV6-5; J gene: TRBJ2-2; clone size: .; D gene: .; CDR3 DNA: TGTGCCAGCAGTTACGGAGAACGGGGGACCGGGGAGCTGTTTTTT; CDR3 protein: CASSYGERGTGELFF
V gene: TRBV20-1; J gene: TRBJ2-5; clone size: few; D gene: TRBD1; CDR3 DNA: TGCAGTGCTAGAGCGGGGGGGACAGGGGTGGGGGAGACCCAGTACTTC; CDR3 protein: CSARAGGTGVGETQYF
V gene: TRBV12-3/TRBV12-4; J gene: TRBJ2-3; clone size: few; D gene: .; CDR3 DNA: TGTGCCAGCAGCCCCGCGCGGACTGGGGCAGATACGCAGTATTTT; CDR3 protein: CASSPARTGADTQYF
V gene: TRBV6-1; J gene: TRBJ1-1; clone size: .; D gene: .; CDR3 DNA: TGTGCCAGCAGTTCCATAACGGGGACTGAAGCTTTCTTT; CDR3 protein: CASSSITGTEAFF
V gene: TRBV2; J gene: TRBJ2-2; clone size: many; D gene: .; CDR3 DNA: TGTGCCAGCAGCGGGACGACGCATAGGAACACCGGGGAGCTGTTTTTT; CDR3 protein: CASSGTTHRNTGELFF
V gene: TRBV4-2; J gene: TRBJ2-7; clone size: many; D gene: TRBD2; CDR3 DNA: TGTGCCAGCAGCCAAGACCGGGGGGGGGCCTACGAGCAGTACTTC; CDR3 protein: CASSQDRGGAYEQYF
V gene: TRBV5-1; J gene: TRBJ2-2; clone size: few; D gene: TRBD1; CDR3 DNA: TGCGCCAGCAGTCTTCCGACAGGGATAAACACCGGGGAGCTGTTTTTT; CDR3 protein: CASSLPTGINTGELFF
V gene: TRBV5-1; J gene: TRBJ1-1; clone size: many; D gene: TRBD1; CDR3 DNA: TGCGCCAGCAGCTTGGCCCAGGGGGCGCAGGCTGAAGCTTTCTTT; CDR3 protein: CASSLAQGAQAEAFF
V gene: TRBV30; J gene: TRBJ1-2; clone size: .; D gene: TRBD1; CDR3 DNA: TGTGCCTGGAGAGACCTAGACAGGGATTATGGCTACACCTTC; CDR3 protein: CAWRDLDRDYGYTF
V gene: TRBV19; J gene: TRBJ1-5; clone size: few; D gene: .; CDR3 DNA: TGTGCCAGTAGTCCCTCGGGCGGGCAGGTAAATCAGCCCCAGCATTTT; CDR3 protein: CASSPSGGQVNQPQHF
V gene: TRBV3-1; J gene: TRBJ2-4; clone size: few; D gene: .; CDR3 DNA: TGTGCCAGCAGCCAAGGGAACAGGGCAGCCAAAAACATTCAGTACTTC; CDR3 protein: CASSQGNRAAKNIQYF
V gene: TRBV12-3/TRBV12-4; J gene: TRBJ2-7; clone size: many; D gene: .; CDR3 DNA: TGTGCCAGCAGTTTTACGCGGATCTACGAGCAGTACTTC; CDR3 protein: CASSFTRIYEQYF
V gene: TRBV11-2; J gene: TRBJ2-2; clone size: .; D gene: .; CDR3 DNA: TGTGCCAGTTCCGGGGCGATATTGAACACCGGGGAGCTGTTTTTT; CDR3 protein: CASSGAILNTGELFF
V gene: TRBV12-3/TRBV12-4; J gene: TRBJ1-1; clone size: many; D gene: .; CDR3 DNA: TGTGCCAGCAGGGTGAGGGGGAACACTGAAGCTTTCTTT; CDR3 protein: CASRVRGNTEAFF
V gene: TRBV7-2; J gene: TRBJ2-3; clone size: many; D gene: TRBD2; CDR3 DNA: TGTGCCAGCAGCGAGAATAGCGGGGGGGCGTTAGATACGCAGTATTTT; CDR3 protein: CASSENSGGALDTQYF
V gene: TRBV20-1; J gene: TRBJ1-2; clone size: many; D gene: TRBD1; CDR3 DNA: TGCAGTGCTGCCCCCTCAGACAGGGGATTCAGGGGCTACACCTTC; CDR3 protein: CSAAPSDRGFRGYTF
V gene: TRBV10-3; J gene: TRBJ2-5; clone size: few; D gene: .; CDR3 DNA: TGTGCCATCAGTGAGGGAGCCAGAGAGACCCAGTACTTC; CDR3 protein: CAISEGARETQYF
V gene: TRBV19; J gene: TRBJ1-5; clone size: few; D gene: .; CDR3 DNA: TGTGCCAGTAGTATAGTGGGCGGGCGTAGCAATCAGCCCCAGCATTTT; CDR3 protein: CASSIVGGRSNQPQHF
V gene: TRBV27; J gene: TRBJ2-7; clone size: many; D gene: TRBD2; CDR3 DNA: TGTGCCAGCAGTTTATCGGCCGGGGGGATCTACGAGCAGTACTTC; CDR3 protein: CASSLSAGGIYEQYF
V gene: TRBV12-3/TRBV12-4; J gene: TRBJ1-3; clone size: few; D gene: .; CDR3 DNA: TGTGTTCCCCGATCGTGGGGGGACTCTGGAAACACCATATATTTT; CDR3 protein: CVPRSWGDSGNTIYF
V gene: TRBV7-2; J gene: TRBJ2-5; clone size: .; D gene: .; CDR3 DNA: TGTGCCAGCAGCTTAGAGGGGGGTGGACTTAAGGAGACCCAGTACTTC; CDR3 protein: CASSLEGGGLKETQYF
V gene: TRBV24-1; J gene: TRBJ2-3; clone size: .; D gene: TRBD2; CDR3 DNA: TGTGCCACCAGTTCGACAGCGGGAATCACAGATACGCAGTATTTT; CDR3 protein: CATSSTAGITDTQYF